This note documents a single T cell receptor (beta chain) sequence. Germline V gene data show CDR1 as MGHRA and CDR2 as YSYEKL. The CDR3 is 16 residues long. These data originate in a study of shared T cell receptors in the human thymus. The protocol was immunoSEQ multiplex PCR, while the TCRdb copy is restricted to in-frame clones and leaves out a portion. Of more than 550,000 clones in the sample, approximately 87% are singletons; the top ten hold roughly 0.0089%. This sample also appeared in a second study, on human thymus T cells. This second study says: Corrective heart surgery yielded resections, and these provided the thymus tissue. Seemingly biased V and J gene usage marked thymic and blood repertoires. Overlap was high between thymic repertoires from unrelated individuals, as reported in related research.

This chain links TRBV4-1 with TRBJ2-5; D may be TRBD1 (6 bases). Matching the DNA end better, TRBJ2-7 makes the J call doubtful. The sample was thymocytes. The sequence derives from a boy under two years old with a congenital heart defect. CDR3 sequence (DNA): TGCGCCAGCAGCTCAGGACAGCCGAACGCCCCCTACGAGCAGTACTTC. Amino acids: CASSSGQPNAPYEQYF.